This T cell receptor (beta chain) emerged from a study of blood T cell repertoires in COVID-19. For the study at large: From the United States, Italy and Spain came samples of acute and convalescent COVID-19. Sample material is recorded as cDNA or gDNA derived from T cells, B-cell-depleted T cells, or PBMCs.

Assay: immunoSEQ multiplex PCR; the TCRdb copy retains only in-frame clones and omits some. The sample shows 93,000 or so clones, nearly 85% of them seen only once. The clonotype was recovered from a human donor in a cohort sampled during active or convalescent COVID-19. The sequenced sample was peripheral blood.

The CDR3 reads CASRTGAHGTDTQYF. The CDR3 DNA reads as TGTGCCAGTAGAACAGGGGCCCATGGCACAGATACGCAGTATTTT. The V gene is TRBV19, the J gene TRBJ2-3, with 7 bases lining up with TRBD1. V shed 6 bases and J 1 base; nucleotides not matched to a gene: 7. This CDR3 has 15 residues. Germline values: CDR1 LNHDA, CDR2 SQIVND (reference sequence).